This T cell receptor (beta chain) was sequenced for a study of T cell repertoires in cytomegalovirus infection. Study as a whole: HLA-C-restricted CMV epitopes, recently identified, and well-studied HLA-B-restricted ones were used by the study. Indications of both CMV infection and matching HLA type were provided by public TCR beta signatures.

Notes on the study in general: The ex vivo response showed dominance by HLA-C-restricted CMV-specific TCR beta clonotypes. Carriers of CMV and the relevant HLA type were discriminated by public TCR beta frequency.

This clonotype was found a few times. The antigen remains undetermined. A much larger clone lies one base from this, so it may be a read error. TCRdb ran MiXCR on the reads and lists one entry per CDR3 protein. The data contain about 900,000 distinct CDR3 sequences, less than 40% of them singletons. CDR3 length equals 13 residues. V shed 1 base and J shed 4 bases, with 7 bases lying between them. From germline, CDR1 is MNHNY and CDR2 SVGAGI (reference sequence). The sample in question was cultured CD8+ T cells from PBMCs, obtained from culture after CMV antigen stimulation. The gene calls are TRBV6-6 and TRBJ1-1; possible D gene TRBD1, 5 bases. This receptor was taken from a human donor in good health (CMV status not recorded). Some clones in this sample may be carry-over from other donors' samples. The CDR3, as DNA: TGTGCCAGCAGTTACTTGGGGACCACTGAAGCTTTCTTT. It specifies CASSYLGTTEAFF.